This T cell receptor beta chain was identified during a study of T cell repertoires in cytomegalovirus infection. Across the study: Public TCR beta signatures provided an indication of both CMV infection and a matching HLA type.

The germline CDR1 and CDR2 sequences are MNHEY and SVGAGI. The CDR3 is 15 residues long. V was shortened by 7 bases and J by 3 bases, with 16 bases between the two germline ends. MiXCR was run by TCRdb on the reads, yielding one entry per CDR3 protein. Of around 740,000 distinct CDR3 sequences listed, less than 40% were seen once; the top ten hold 2.5% to 3.5%. Source material: PBMCs. V gene TRBV6-5 combines with J gene TRBJ2-1; D may be TRBD1 (5 bases). This receptor was taken from a human donor in good health (CMV status not recorded). Some clones in this sample may be carry-over from other donors' samples. The CDR3 sequence: CASKKTRGSYNEQFF. CDR3 nucleotides: TGTGCCAGCAAGAAGACAAGGGGTAGCTACAATGAGCAGTTCTTC.